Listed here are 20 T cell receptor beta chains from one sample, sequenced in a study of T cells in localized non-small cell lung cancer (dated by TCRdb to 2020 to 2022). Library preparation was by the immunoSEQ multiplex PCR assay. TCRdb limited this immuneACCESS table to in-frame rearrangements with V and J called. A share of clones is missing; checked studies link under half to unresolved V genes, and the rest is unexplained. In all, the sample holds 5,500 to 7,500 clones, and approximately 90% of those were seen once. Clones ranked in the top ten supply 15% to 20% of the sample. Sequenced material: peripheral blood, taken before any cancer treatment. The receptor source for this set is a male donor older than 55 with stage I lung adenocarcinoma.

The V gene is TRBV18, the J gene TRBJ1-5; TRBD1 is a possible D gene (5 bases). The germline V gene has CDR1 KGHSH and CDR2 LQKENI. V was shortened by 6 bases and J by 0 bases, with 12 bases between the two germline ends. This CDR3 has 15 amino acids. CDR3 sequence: CASSRDGYSNQPQHF. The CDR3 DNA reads TGTGCCAGCTCCCGGGACGGTTATAGCAATCAGCCCCAGCATTTT.

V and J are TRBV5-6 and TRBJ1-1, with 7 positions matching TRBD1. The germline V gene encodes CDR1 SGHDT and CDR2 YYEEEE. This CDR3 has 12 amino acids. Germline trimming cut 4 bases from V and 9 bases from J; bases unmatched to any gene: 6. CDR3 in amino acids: CASSVGTDQAFF. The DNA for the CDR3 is TGTGCCAGCAGCGTCGGGACAGACCAAGCTTTCTTT.

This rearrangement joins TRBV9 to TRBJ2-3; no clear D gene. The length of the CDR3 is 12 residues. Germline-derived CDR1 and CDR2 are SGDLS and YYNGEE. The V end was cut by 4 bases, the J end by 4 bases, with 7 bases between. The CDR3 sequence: CASSSGPDTQYF. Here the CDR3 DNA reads TGTGCCAGCAGCTCCGGCCCAGATACGCAGTATTTT.

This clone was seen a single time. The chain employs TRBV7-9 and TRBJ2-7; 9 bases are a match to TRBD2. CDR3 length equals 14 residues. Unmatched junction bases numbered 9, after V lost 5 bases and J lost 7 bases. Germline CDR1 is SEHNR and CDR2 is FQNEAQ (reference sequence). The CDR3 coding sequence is TGTGCCAGCAGCCTAGGAGGAGCGGGAGGAGAGCAGTACGTC. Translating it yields CASSLGGAGGEQYV.

CDR3 region: CASSPGTVNQPQHF. CDR3 sequence (DNA): TGTGCCAGCAGTCCCGGGACAGTCAATCAGCCCCAGCATTTT. J is TRBJ1-5 and V is TRBV6-6; 7 nucleotides match TRBD1. Unmatched junction bases numbered 4, after V lost 5 bases and J lost 3 bases. The CDR3 loop spans 14 amino acids. Germline CDR1 and CDR2: MNHNY and SVGAGI (reference sequence).

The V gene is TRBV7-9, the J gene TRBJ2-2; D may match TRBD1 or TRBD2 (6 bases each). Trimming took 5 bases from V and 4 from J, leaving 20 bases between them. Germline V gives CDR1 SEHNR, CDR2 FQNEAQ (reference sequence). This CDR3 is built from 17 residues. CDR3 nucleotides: TGTGCCAGCAGCCCCAGGGGTCCGGGGGCCGGCACCGGGGAGCTGTTTTTT. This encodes CASSPRGPGAGTGELFF.

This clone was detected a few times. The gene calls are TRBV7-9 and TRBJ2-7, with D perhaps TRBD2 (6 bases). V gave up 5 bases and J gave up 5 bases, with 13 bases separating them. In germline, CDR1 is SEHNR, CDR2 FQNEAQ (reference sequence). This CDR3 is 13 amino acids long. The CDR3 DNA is TGTGCCAGCAGCGGGGGGTGGGACCACGAGCAGTACGTC. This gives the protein CASSGGWDHEQYV.

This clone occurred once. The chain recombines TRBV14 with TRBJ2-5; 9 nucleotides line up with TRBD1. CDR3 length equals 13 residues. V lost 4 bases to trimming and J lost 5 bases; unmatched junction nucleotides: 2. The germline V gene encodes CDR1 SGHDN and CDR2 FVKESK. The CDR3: CASSRDRAETQYF. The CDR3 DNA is TGTGCCAGCAGCCGGGACAGGGCGGAGACCCAGTACTTC.

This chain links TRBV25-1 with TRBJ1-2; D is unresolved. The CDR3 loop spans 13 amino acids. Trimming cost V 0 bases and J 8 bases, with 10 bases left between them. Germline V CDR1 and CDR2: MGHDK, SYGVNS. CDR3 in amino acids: CASSEYGPVGYTF. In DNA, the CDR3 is TGTGCCAGCAGTGAATATGGGCCCGTCGGCTACACCTTC.

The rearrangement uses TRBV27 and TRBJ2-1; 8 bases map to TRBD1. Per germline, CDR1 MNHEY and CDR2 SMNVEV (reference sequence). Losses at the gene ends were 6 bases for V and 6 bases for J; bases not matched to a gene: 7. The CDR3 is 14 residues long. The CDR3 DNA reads TGTGCCAGCAGGGAATCGGACAGGGCCAATGAGCAGTTCTTC. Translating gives CASRESDRANEQFF.

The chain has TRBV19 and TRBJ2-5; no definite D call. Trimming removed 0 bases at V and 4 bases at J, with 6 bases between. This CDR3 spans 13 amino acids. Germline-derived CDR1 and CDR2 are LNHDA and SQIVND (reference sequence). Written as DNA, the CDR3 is TGTGCCAGTAGTATAGAGGTAGGAGAGACCCAGTACTTC. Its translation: CASSIEVGETQYF.

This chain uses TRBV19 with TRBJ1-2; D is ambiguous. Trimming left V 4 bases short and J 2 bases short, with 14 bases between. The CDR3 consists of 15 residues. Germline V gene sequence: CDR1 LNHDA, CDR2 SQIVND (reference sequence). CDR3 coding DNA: TGTGCCAGTAGTAACTTCGCGACGGAGAACTATGGCTACACCTTC. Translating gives CASSNFATENYGYTF.

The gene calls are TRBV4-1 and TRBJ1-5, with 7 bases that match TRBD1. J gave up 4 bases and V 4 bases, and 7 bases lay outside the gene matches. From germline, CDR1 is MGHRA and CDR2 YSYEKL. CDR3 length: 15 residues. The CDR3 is CASSRGTERNQPQHF. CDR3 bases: TGCGCCAGCAGCCGTGGGACAGAGAGGAATCAGCCCCAGCATTTT.

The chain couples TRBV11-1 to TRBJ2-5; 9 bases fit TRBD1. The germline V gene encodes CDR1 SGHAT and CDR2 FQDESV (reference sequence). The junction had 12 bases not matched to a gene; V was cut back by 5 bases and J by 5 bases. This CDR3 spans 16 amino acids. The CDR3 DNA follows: TGTGCCAGCAGCCCTGGCCGGGACAGGGACGGGGAGACCCAGTACTTC. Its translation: CASSPGRDRDGETQYF.

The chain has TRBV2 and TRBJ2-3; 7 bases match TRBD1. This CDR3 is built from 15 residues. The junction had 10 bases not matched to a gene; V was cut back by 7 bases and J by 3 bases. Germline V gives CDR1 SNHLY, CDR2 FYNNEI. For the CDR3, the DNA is TGTGCCAGCATAGGGGGCAGGGTGGATACAGATACGCAGTATTTT. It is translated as CASIGGRVDTDTQYF. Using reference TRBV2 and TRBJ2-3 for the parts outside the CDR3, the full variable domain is EPEVTQTPSHQVTQMGQEVILRCVPISNHLYFYWYRQILGQKVEFLVSFYNNEISEKSEIFDDQFSVERPDGSNFTLKIRSTKLEDSAMYFCASIGGRVDTDTQYFGPGTRLTVL.

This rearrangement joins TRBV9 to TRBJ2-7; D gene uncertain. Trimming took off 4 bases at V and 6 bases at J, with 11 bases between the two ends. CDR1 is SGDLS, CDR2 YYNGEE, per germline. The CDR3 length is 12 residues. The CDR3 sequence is CASSPRAGEQYF. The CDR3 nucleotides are TGTGCCAGCAGCCCCCGGGCAGGCGAGCAGTACTTC. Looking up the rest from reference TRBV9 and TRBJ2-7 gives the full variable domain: DSGVTQTPKHLITATGQRVTLRCSPRSGDLSVYWYQQSLDQGLQFLIQYYNGEERAKGNILERFSAQQFPDLHSELNLSSLELGDSALYFCASSPRAGEQYFGPGTRLTVT.

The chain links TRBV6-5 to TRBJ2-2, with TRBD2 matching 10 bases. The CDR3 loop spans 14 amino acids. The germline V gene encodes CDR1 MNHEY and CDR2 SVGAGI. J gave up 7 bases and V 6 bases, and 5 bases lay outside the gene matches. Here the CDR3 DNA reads TGTGCCAGCAGGCCTAGCGGGAGTTACGGGGAGCTGTTTTTT. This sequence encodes CASRPSGSYGELFF.

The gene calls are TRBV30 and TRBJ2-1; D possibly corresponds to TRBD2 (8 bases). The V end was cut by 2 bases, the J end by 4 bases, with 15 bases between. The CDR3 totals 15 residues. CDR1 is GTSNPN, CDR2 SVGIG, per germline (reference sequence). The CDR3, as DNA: TGTGCCTGGAGTCGGGAGGGGGCGCCGTACAATGAGCAGTTCTTC. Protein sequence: CAWSREGAPYNEQFF. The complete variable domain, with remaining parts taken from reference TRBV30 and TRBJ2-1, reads SQTIHQWPATLVQPVGSPLSLECTVEGTSNPNLYWYRQAAGRGLQLLFYSVGIGQISSEVPQNLSASRPQDRQFILSSKKLLLSDSGFYLCAWSREGAPYNEQFFGPGTRLTVL.

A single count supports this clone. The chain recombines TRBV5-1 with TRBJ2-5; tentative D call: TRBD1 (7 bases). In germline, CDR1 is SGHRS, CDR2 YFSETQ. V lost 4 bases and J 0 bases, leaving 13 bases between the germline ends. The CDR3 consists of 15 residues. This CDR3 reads CASSVDRDYQETQYF. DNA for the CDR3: TGCGCCAGCAGCGTCGACAGGGACTACCAAGAGACCCAGTACTTC.

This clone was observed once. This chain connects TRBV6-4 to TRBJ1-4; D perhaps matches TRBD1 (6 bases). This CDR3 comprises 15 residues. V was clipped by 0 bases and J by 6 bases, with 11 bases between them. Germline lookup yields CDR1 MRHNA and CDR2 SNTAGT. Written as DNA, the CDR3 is TGTGCCAGCAGTGACTCGAAAAGGGGGGATGAAAAACTGTTTTTT. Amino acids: CASSDSKRGDEKLFF.